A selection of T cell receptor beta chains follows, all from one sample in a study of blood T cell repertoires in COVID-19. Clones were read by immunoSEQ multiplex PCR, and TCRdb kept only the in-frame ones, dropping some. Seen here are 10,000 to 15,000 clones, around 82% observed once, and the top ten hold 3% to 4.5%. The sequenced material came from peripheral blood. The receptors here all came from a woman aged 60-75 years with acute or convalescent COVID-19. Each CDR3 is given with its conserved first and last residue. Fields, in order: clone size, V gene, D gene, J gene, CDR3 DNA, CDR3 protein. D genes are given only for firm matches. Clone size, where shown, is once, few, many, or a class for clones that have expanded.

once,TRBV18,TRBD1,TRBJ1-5,TGTGCCAGCTCACCACCGGGACAGGGGATCACTCAGCCCCAGCATTTT,CASSPPGQGITQPQHF
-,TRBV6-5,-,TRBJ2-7,TGTGCCGGCCAGGGTTTTCCCTACGAGCAGTACTTC,CAGQGFPYEQYF
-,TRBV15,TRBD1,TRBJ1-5,TGTGCCACCAGCAGCTTAAGACAGGGAAATCAGCCCCAGCATTTT,CATSSLRQGNQPQHF
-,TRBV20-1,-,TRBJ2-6,TGCAGTGGTGAGGGAGCCAACGTCCTGACTTTC,CSGEGANVLTF
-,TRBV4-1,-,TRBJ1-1,TGCGCCAGCAGCCAAGTGAGCACTCCATTGTACACTGAAGCTTTCTTT,CASSQVSTPLYTEAFF
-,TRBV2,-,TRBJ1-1,TGTGCCGGTGAGGGAAGGCGGAACACTGAAGCTTTCTTT,CAGEGRRNTEAFF
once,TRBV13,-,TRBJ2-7,TGTGCCAGCAGCTTAACCGCCGGGAGCGCCCTATACGAGCAGTACTTC,CASSLTAGSALYEQYF
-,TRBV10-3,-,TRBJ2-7,TGTGCCATCAGTGAGACGGCCTACGAGCAGTACTTC,CAISETAYEQYF
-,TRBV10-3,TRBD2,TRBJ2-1,TGTGCCATCAGTGATTTGACTAGCGGTTACAATGAGCAGTTCTTC,CAISDLTSGYNEQFF
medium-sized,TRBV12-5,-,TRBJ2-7,TGTGCTAGTGGTGAAACAGCCTACTACGAGCAGTACTTC,CASGETAYYEQYF
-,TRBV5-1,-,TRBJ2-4,TGCGCCAGCAGCTTGACACAGACCAAAAACATTCAGTACTTC,CASSLTQTKNIQYF
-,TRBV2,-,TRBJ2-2,TGTGCCAGCATGAACAGGGTCCGCGCGAACACCGGGGAGCTGTTTTTT,CASMNRVRANTGELFF
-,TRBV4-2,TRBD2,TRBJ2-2,TGTGCCAGCAGCCCACTAGCGGGGGGGAACACCGGGGAGCTGTTTTTT,CASSPLAGGNTGELFF
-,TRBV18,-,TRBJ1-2,TGTGCCAGCTCACCAGGGACTCCCTGGGGAAACTATGGCTACACCTTC,CASSPGTPWGNYGYTF